The 10 T cell receptor beta chains reported below all come from one sample, sequenced in a study of beta chain features in type 1 diabetes. Expressed TCRB transcripts got sequenced, as all isolated RNA was reverse transcribed. Sequenced by immunoSEQ multiplex PCR; TCRdb stores in-frame clones only, minus some. This sample carries 250,000 to 300,000 clones, around 7.3% of them seen once, and the ten largest clones take roughly 1%. Sequencing was performed on central memory CD4+ T cells from blood. These receptors were collected from a woman in her late teens or twenties in good health.

The chain uses TRBV4-2 and TRBJ1-1; no firm D call. V dropped 1 base and J dropped 1 base, with 10 bases sitting between them. CDR1 and CDR2 (germline): LGHNA, YNFKEQ. This CDR3 is 15 amino acids long. CDR3 region: CASSQAGYSNTEAFF. The CDR3 coding sequence is TGTGCCAGCAGCCAAGCCGGATATTCGAACACTGAAGCTTTCTTT.

This clone has more than one count but fewer than ten. The J gene is TRBJ2-7, the V gene TRBV6-6; 13 nucleotides agree with TRBD2. This CDR3 spans 14 amino acids. V was pared by 4 bases and J by 11 bases, with 8 bases of the junction left unmatched. Germline V gene sequence: CDR1 MNHNY, CDR2 SVGAGI (reference sequence). CDR3 sequence reads: CASSSRTSGGWKYV. In DNA form, the CDR3 reads TGTGCCAGCAGTTCCCGGACTAGCGGGGGTTGGAAGTACGTC.

This clone has ten or more counts. The chain is built from TRBV15 and TRBJ2-7; D uncertain. This CDR3 is 13 amino acids long. The germline V gene encodes CDR1 LNHNV and CDR2 YYDKDF (reference sequence). With 0 bases removed from V and 4 bases from J, the gap between germline ends came to 7 bases. Here the CDR3 DNA reads TGTGCCACCAGCAGAGATGGGTGGTACGAGCAGTACTTC. Its protein is CATSRDGWYEQYF.

This clone showed up just a few times. The chain combines TRBV7-3 with TRBJ2-7; D not resolved. V dropped 4 bases and J dropped 3 bases, with 13 bases sitting between them. This CDR3 region has 14 residues. Germline V gene data show CDR1 as SGHTA and CDR2 as FQGTGA. CDR3 DNA: TGTGCCAGCAGCTCAAGGGCGATAGTCTACGAGCAGTACTTC. This sequence encodes CASSSRAIVYEQYF.

This clone was observed a few times. This chain links TRBV7-2 with TRBJ2-7; 10 bases are shared with TRBD2. The CDR3 loop spans 15 amino acids. The junction had 1 base not matched to a gene; V was cut back by 0 bases and J by 2 bases. Germline CDR1 and CDR2: SGHTA and FQGNSA. CDR3 protein: CASSLASGGAYEQYV. CDR3 nucleotide sequence: TGTGCCAGCAGCTTAGCGAGCGGGGGGGCCTACGAGCAGTACGTC.

Remarks on this clone: The sample has other DNA sequences that encode this CDR3 too. The V and J genes are TRBV18 and TRBJ1-1; TRBD1 agrees at 7 bases. V trimming: 3 bases; J trimming: 8 bases; junction bases outside the gene matches: 3. The CDR3 totals 12 residues. CDR1 is KGHSH, CDR2 LQKENI, per germline. The CDR3 coding sequence is TGTGCCAGCTCACCGTTACAGGGGGAAGCTTTCTTT. As protein: CASSPLQGEAFF.

This chain connects TRBV7-8 to TRBJ1-5; D is perhaps TRBD1 (5 bases). Between the trimmed V and J ends, which lost 8 bases and 4 bases, there was a span of 21 bases. Per germline, CDR1 SGHVS and CDR2 FQNEAQ. This CDR3 is built from 16 residues. Written as DNA, the CDR3 is TGTGCCAGCGGGGTTTCGGACATCCCCATTAATCAGCCCCAGCATTTT. Its translation: CASGVSDIPINQPQHF.

This clone was seen repeatedly, ten times or more. This rearrangement joins TRBV7-2 to TRBJ2-5; TRBD1 matches at 7 bases. The CDR3 loop spans 15 amino acids. After removal of 5 bases from V and 7 bases from J, the junction contained 13 bases not matched to a gene. CDR1 and CDR2 from the germline V gene are SGHTA and FQGNSA. The CDR3 coding sequence is TGTGCCAGCAGCCCACGCCCCGACAGGGCGGGGACCCAGTACTTC. As protein: CASSPRPDRAGTQYF.

The chain combines TRBV5-1 with TRBJ2-5; D remains ambiguous. The germline gives CDR1 SGHRS, CDR2 YFSETQ. The CDR3 totals 15 residues. Deletions cut 4 bases from V and 4 bases from J, with 17 bases between. The CDR3 sequence: CASSHYSSRAETQYF. CDR3 DNA: TGCGCCAGCAGCCACTACTCGAGTCGGGCAGAGACCCAGTACTTC. Drawing the rest from reference TRBV5-1 and TRBJ2-5, the complete variable domain is KAGVTQTPRYLIKTRGQQVTLSCSPISGHRSVSWYQQTPGQGLQFLFEYFSETQRNKGNFPGRFSGRQFSNSRSEMNVSTLELGDSALYLCASSHYSSRAETQYFGPGTRLLVL.

The V call is TRBV11-2, the J call TRBJ1-1, with 10 positions matching TRBD1. Germline CDR1 and CDR2: SGHAT and FQNNGV. The V and J ends lost 1 base and 10 bases, in that order; junction bases with no gene match: 12. The CDR3 loop spans 16 amino acids. This CDR3 is CASSLVRTGGTLGAFF. CDR3 bases: TGTGCCAGCAGCTTAGTCCGGACAGGGGGTACATTAGGAGCTTTCTTT.